One and the same sample provided the 15 T cell receptor beta chains below, sequenced in a study of cytomegalovirus exposure and HLA in healthy donors. The study ran its PCR with 60 Vbeta and 13 Jbeta primers. Profiled with immunoSEQ multiplex PCR; TCRdb holds only in-frame clones, not every one. The sample holds 85,000 to 130,000 clones, about 71% seen once. Sequenced: PBMCs. The source is a boy younger than 18 in good health and CMV-seronegative.

This chain links TRBV5-1 with TRBJ2-1; 9 positions agree with TRBD2. The junction had 7 bases not matched to a gene; V was cut back by 0 bases and J by 12 bases. This CDR3 has 14 amino acids. The germline CDR1 and CDR2 sequences are SGHRS and YFSETQ. CDR3 sequence reads: CASSLGLAGLGQFF. DNA for the CDR3: TGCGCCAGCAGCTTGGGTCTAGCGGGATTAGGGCAGTTCTTC. The full variable domain, in which reference TRBV5-1 and TRBJ2-1 provide the parts outside the CDR3, is KAGVTQTPRYLIKTRGQQVTLSCSPISGHRSVSWYQQTPGQGLQFLFEYFSETQRNKGNFPGRFSGRQFSNSRSEMNVSTLELGDSALYLCASSLGLAGLGQFFGPGTRLTVL.

This clone was seen more than once but under ten times. This rearrangement joins TRBV5-1 to TRBJ2-6; D call uncertain. Germline V gene data show CDR1 as SGHRS and CDR2 as YFSETQ. The CDR3 has 14 residues. V lost 3 bases and J 0 bases, leaving 4 bases between the germline ends. CDR3 residues: CASSWSSGANVLTF. CDR3 in DNA: TGCGCCAGCAGCTGGAGCTCTGGGGCCAACGTCCTGACTTTC.

J is TRBJ2-1 and V is TRBV7-2; 15 bases are a match to TRBD2. CDR3 length: 18 residues. From germline, CDR1 is SGHTA and CDR2 FQGNSA. The V and J ends lost 3 bases and 4 bases, in that order; junction bases with no gene match: 7. The CDR3, as DNA: TGTGCCAGCAGCTTCGGACTAGCGGGGGGGATGAAATACAATGAGCAGTTCTTC. Its protein product is CASSFGLAGGMKYNEQFF. The full variable domain, rest sourced from reference TRBV7-2 and TRBJ2-1, is GAGVSQSPSNKVTEKGKDVELRCDPISGHTALYWYRQSLGQGLEFLIYFQGNSAPDKSGLPSDRFSAERTGGSVSTLTIQRTQQEDSAVYLCASSFGLAGGMKYNEQFFGPGTRLTVL.

This clone is a singleton in its sample. The chain combines TRBV30 with TRBJ2-7, with TRBD2 identical over 8 bases. This CDR3 has 14 amino acids. J was trimmed by 0 bases and V by 2 bases; bases with no gene match: 3. From germline, CDR1 is GTSNPN and CDR2 SVGIG (reference sequence). The CDR3 loop reads CAWSFGGDSYEQYF. The CDR3 DNA follows: TGTGCCTGGAGTTTCGGGGGGGACTCCTACGAGCAGTACTTC.

V gene TRBV5-6 combines with J gene TRBJ2-7, with D uncertain. The CDR3 contains 14 residues. Between the trimmed V and J ends, which lost 1 base and 3 bases, there was a span of 11 bases. CDR1 SGHDT and CDR2 YYEEEE come from the germline V gene. The CDR3, as DNA: TGTGCCAGCAGCTTGTGTGACTGGTACTACGAGCAGTACTTC. Its protein is CASSLCDWYYEQYF.

The rearrangement links TRBV30 to TRBJ1-2; TRBD1 agrees at 8 bases. V dropped 4 bases and J dropped 9; count of bases not matched to a gene: 7. The CDR3 contains 12 residues. Germline V gene sequence: CDR1 GTSNPN, CDR2 SVGIG (reference sequence). The CDR3 DNA reads as TGTGCCTGGACTCGGACAGGGAGCAGCTACACCTTC. Its translation is CAWTRTGSSYTF.

The chain couples TRBV27 to TRBJ2-7, with a possible D match to TRBD1 (5 bases). The CDR3 runs 14 residues. Germline loops: CDR1 MNHEY, CDR2 SMNVEV (reference sequence). With 2 bases removed from V and 2 bases from J, the gap between germline ends came to 10 bases. The DNA for the CDR3 is TGTGCCAGCAGTTTAAACAGGAAAACCTACGAGCAGTACTTC. Its translation is CASSLNRKTYEQYF.

A few counts support this clone. The J gene is TRBJ1-1, the V gene TRBV7-3; D is ambiguous. The CDR3 runs to 13 residues. Trimming shortened V by 0 bases and J by 4 bases, and 6 bases separated the two germline ends. Germline V gene sequence: CDR1 SGHTA, CDR2 FQGTGA. CDR3 residues: CASSLTYGTEAFF. CDR3 in DNA: TGTGCCAGCAGCTTAACGTACGGCACTGAAGCTTTCTTT. The full variable domain, its missing parts supplied by reference TRBV7-3 and TRBJ1-1, is GAGVSQTPSNKVTEKGKYVELRCDPISGHTALYWYRQSLGQGPEFLIYFQGTGAADDSGLPNDRFFAVRPEGSVSTLKIQRTERGDSAVYLCASSLTYGTEAFFGQGTRLTVV.

The chain is built from TRBV7-2 and TRBJ1-3; no definite D call. This CDR3 is 14 amino acids long. The germline CDR1 and CDR2 sequences are SGHTA and FQGNSA. V was pared by 1 base and J by 4 bases, with 8 bases between. CDR3 in amino acids: CASSLGSQGNTIYF. Written as DNA, the CDR3 is TGTGCCAGCAGCTTAGGATCCCAGGGAAACACCATATATTTT.

The gene calls are TRBV19 and TRBJ1-2; 7 bases map to TRBD1. Germline lookup yields CDR1 LNHDA and CDR2 SQIVND (reference sequence). Germline trimming cut 9 bases from V and 1 base from J; bases unmatched to any gene: 2. This CDR3 is built from 12 residues. CDR3 in amino acids: CARGQVNYGYTF. The CDR3 DNA reads as TGTGCCAGAGGACAGGTTAACTATGGCTACACCTTC. Full variable domain (outside the CDR3, taken from reference TRBV19 and TRBJ1-2): DGGITQSPKYLFRKEGQNVTLSCEQNLNHDAMYWYRQDPGQGLRLIYYSQIVNDFQKGDIAEGYSVSREKKESFPLTVTSAQKNPTAFYLCARGQVNYGYTFGSGTRLTVV.

CDR3: CASSDYRSSYNSPLHF. In nucleotides, the CDR3 is TGTGCCAGCAGTGACTACAGGAGCTCCTATAATTCACCCCTCCACTTT. The rearrangement uses TRBV2 and TRBJ1-6; weak D call: TRBD1 (5 bases). Trimming took off 3 bases at V and 0 bases at J, with 9 bases between the two ends. The CDR3 consists of 16 residues. The germline gives CDR1 SNHLY, CDR2 FYNNEI.

The J gene is TRBJ1-2, the V gene TRBV7-2; TRBD1 might be the D (6 bases). V was pared by 0 bases and J by 8 bases, with 10 bases between. The germline V gene has CDR1 SGHTA and CDR2 FQGNSA. The CDR3 is made up of 13 amino acids. CDR3 sequence: CASSLAQGGGYTF. In nucleotides, the CDR3 is TGTGCCAGCAGCTTAGCACAGGGTGGAGGCTACACCTTC.

This chain links TRBV6-5 with TRBJ2-3; no clear D. The V end lost 5 bases, the J end lost 3 bases, and 6 bases lay between the germline ends. Germline V gene data show CDR1 as MNHEY and CDR2 as SVGAGI. The CDR3 is 12 amino acids. This CDR3 is CASSPQTDTQYF. For the CDR3, the DNA is TGTGCCAGCAGTCCACAGACAGATACGCAGTATTTT.

J is TRBJ1-2 and V is TRBV7-2, with D perhaps TRBD1 (5 bases). V lost 7 bases and J 1 base, leaving 16 bases between the germline ends. The germline V gene encodes CDR1 SGHTA and CDR2 FQGNSA. This CDR3 comprises 15 residues. CDR3 nucleotide sequence: TGTGCCAGCACCCCCGGGGGAGCAATTAACTATGGCTACACCTTC. Its translation: CASTPGGAINYGYTF.

The V gene is TRBV7-8, the J gene TRBJ1-2; D perhaps matches TRBD1 (6 bases). CDR3 length equals 16 residues. V lost 5 bases, J lost 0 bases, and 16 bases lay in between. Germline CDR1 reads SGHVS; CDR2 reads FQNEAQ. CDR3 nucleotide sequence: TGTGCCAGCAGCCATATCCAGGGGTCCGCTAACTATGGCTACACCTTC. Translating gives CASSHIQGSANYGYTF.